These T cell receptor beta chains were read from a single sample in a study of response to subunit inactivated influenza vaccine. MiXCR, run by TCRdb on the RT-PCR reads, gives a single entry per CDR3 protein. The table shows hundreds of thousands of distinct CDR3 sequences, with more than 15% occurring only once. Sequencing was performed on PBMCs from blood, taken about 13 days after vaccination. These receptors were collected from a man aged 50-59 years who received an inactivated influenza vaccine. Both conserved end residues are part of each CDR3. Each record gives: D gene, J gene, clone size, V gene, CDR3 DNA, CDR3 protein. The D gene is left open where the match is weak. The size field is filled for only some rows; it gives once, few, many or a size class.

>TRBD2|TRBJ2-7|.|TRBV7-2
TGTGCCAGCAGCTTAGCACTAGCGGGGGGGCTCTACGAGCAGTACTTC
CASSLALAGGLYEQYF
>.|TRBJ2-2|few|TRBV6-1
TGTGCCAGCAATCCCGGGACTCTCAACACCGGGGAGCTGTTTTTT
CASNPGTLNTGELFF
>.|TRBJ2-7|.|TRBV20-1
TGCAGTGCTAGAGACCGTAGCGGAATTTACGAGCAGTACTTC
CSARDRSGIYEQYF
>.|TRBJ2-3|few|TRBV12-3/TRBV12-4
TGTGCCAGCAGTTCCCGACGGGACTCCGCTAGCACAGATACGCAGTATTTT
CASSSRRDSASTDTQYF
>TRBD2|TRBJ2-3|few|TRBV3-1
TGTGCCAGCAGCCGAGGACTAGCGGGAGTTATCGTGACAGATACGCAGTATTTT
CASSRGLAGVIVTDTQYF
>TRBD2|TRBJ2-5|few|TRBV29-1
TGCAGCGTTGGGTCTAGCGGGGGGCCCCAGTACTTC
CSVGSSGGPQYF
>TRBD1|TRBJ2-7|few|TRBV5-1
TGCGCCAGCAGCGGACGGACAGGGCGAGAATACGAGCAGTACTTC
CASSGRTGREYEQYF
>TRBD2|TRBJ2-3|.|TRBV5-1
TGCGCCAGCAGTTCTAGCGGGGACGAATATGATACGCAGTATTTT
CASSSSGDEYDTQYF
>.|TRBJ2-2|.|TRBV20-1
TGCAGTGCTAGAGGCCGCCCAGGGGAGGTCGGGGAGCTGTTTTTT
CSARGRPGEVGELFF
>TRBD1|TRBJ1-5|.|TRBV29-1
TGCAGCATCTCAACCGGGACAGCCAATCAGCCCCAGCATTTT
CSISTGTANQPQHF
>.|TRBJ2-7|few|TRBV18
TGTGCCAGCTCGCGGGACGGCTACTCCTACGAGCAGTACTTC
CASSRDGYSYEQYF